One and the same sample provided the 28 T cell receptor beta chains below, sequenced in a study of cytomegalovirus exposure and HLA in healthy donors. The PCR employed 60 Vbeta primers together with 13 Jbeta primers. TCRdb's table, derived via immunoSEQ multiplex PCR, lists solely in-frame clones and lacks some. The sample lists around 120,000 clones; approximately 74% were seen once. Specimen: PBMCs. These receptors all stem from a woman aged 45-59 years in good health and CMV-seropositive.

Here the CDR3 reads CASSQDAREGVQEQYF. In nucleotides, the CDR3 is TGCGCCAGCAGCCAAGATGCCAGGGAAGGAGTCCAAGAGCAGTACTTC. The V and J genes are TRBV4-3 and TRBJ2-7; TRBD1 might be the D (5 bases). There are 16 residues in the CDR3. Trimming pared 0 bases from V and 7 bases from J, leaving 19 bases between. Germline loops: CDR1 LGHNA, CDR2 YSLEER.

The chain has TRBV11-2 and TRBJ1-1, with D maybe TRBD1 (5 bases). The germline V gene has CDR1 SGHAT and CDR2 FQNNGV. The CDR3 is made up of 13 amino acids. Trimming cost V 0 bases and J 9 bases, with 11 bases left between them. The CDR3: CASSLDQNRKAFF. The DNA of the CDR3 is TGTGCCAGCAGCTTAGATCAAAACAGGAAAGCTTTCTTT. Variable domain in full (rest from reference TRBV11-2 and TRBJ1-1): EAGVAQSPRYKIIEKRQSVAFWCNPISGHATLYWYQQILGQGPKLLIQFQNNGVVDDSQLPKDRFSAERLKGVDSTLKIQPAKLEDSAVYLCASSLDQNRKAFFGQGTRLTVV.

This clone is a singleton in its sample. This rearrangement joins TRBV9 to TRBJ1-2, with D possibly matching TRBD1 (6 bases). V lost 3 bases to trimming and J lost 4 bases, with 16 bases between them. This CDR3 is 15 amino acids long. Germline V gene sequence: CDR1 SGDLS, CDR2 YYNGEE. In nucleotides, the CDR3 is TGTGCCAGCAGCGCAGACAGGATAATGGGCTATGGCTACACCTTC. Translation: CASSADRIMGYGYTF. The whole variable domain, remainder taken from reference TRBV9 and TRBJ1-2, is DSGVTQTPKHLITATGQRVTLRCSPRSGDLSVYWYQQSLDQGLQFLIQYYNGEERAKGNILERFSAQQFPDLHSELNLSSLELGDSALYFCASSADRIMGYGYTFGSGTRLTVV.

This clone was found a few times. The V and J genes are TRBV28 and TRBJ2-1, with D possibly TRBD1 on 6 matching bases. V lost 5 bases, J lost 3 bases, and 17 bases lay in between. This CDR3 has 16 amino acids. In germline, CDR1 is MDHEN, CDR2 SYDVKM. The CDR3 coding sequence is TGTGCCAGCAGTAGGGTTGAGTCGACAGGCTACAATGAGCAGTTCTTC. It specifies CASSRVESTGYNEQFF.

V gene TRBV13 combines with J gene TRBJ2-7, with a possible D match to TRBD2 (6 bases). CDR1 is PRHDT, CDR2 FYEKMQ, per germline (reference sequence). Between the trimmed V and J ends, which lost 5 bases and 4 bases, there was a span of 12 bases. CDR3 length: 13 amino acids. The CDR3 loop reads CASSRTILYEQYF. The DNA of the CDR3 is TGTGCCAGCAGCCGGACTATATTATACGAGCAGTACTTC.

The CDR3 loop reads CASSSLAGVYEQYF. The CDR3 nucleotides read TGTGCCAGCAGTTCCCTAGCGGGAGTTTACGAGCAGTACTTC. The chain recombines TRBV28 with TRBJ2-7, with TRBD2 identical over 10 bases. Germline CDR1 reads MDHEN; CDR2 reads SYDVKM. The CDR3 runs to 14 residues. Trimming took 4 bases from V and 4 from J; bases not matched to a gene: 4. The full variable domain, its missing parts supplied by reference TRBV28 and TRBJ2-7, is DVKVTQSSRYLVKRTGEKVFLECVQDMDHENMFWYRQDPGLGLRLIYFSYDVKMKEKGDIPEGYSVSREKKERFSLILESASTNQTSMYLCASSSLAGVYEQYFGPGTRLTVT.

This sequence joins TRBV7-2 and TRBJ2-7, with 11 bases matching TRBD2. The CDR3 sequence is 16 residues long. Germline trimming cut 2 bases from V and 7 bases from J; bases unmatched to any gene: 10. Looked up from germline, CDR1 is SGHTA and CDR2 is FQGNSA. The DNA of the CDR3 is TGTGCCAGCAGCTTAAGTTGGGGGACTAGCGGTTGGGAGCAGTACTTC. Residues: CASSLSWGTSGWEQYF.

This clone was observed a few times. This chain joins TRBV5-4 and TRBJ1-1; TRBD1 is a possible D gene (6 bases). Between the trimmed V and J ends, which lost 1 base and 4 bases, there was a span of 8 bases. This CDR3 has 13 residues. CDR1 and CDR2 (germline): SGHNT, YYREEE (reference sequence). CDR3 DNA sequence: TGTGCCAGCAGCTTGCAGGGGCGCACTGAAGCTTTCTTT. It is translated as CASSLQGRTEAFF.

V is TRBV7-3 and J is TRBJ1-5; D unclear. The CDR3 consists of 13 residues. V was cut by 3 bases and J by 4 bases, with 7 bases left in between. Germline V gives CDR1 SGHTA, CDR2 FQGTGA. The CDR3 here is CASSFLLNQPQHF. The CDR3 coding sequence is TGTGCCAGCAGCTTCCTCTTGAATCAGCCCCAGCATTTT.

The chain is built from TRBV18 and TRBJ2-2; weak D call: TRBD2 (6 bases). V lost 6 bases and J lost 1, with 15 bases in between. There are 16 residues in the CDR3. Looked up from germline, CDR1 is KGHSH and CDR2 is LQKENI. CDR3 DNA: TGTGCCAGCTCCCGGGACTTTGAGATGAACACCGGGGAGCTGTTTTTT. Residues: CASSRDFEMNTGELFF.

This rearrangement joins TRBV7-9 to TRBJ1-4, with TRBD1 as a possible D gene (6 bases). Germline loops: CDR1 SEHNR, CDR2 FQNEAQ (reference sequence). Trimming left V 5 bases short and J 5 bases short, with 12 bases between. The CDR3 runs 14 residues. The chain's CDR3 is CASSQGQLNEKLFF. Here the CDR3 DNA reads TGTGCCAGCAGCCAAGGACAGCTCAATGAAAAACTGTTTTTT.

This chain connects TRBV7-2 to TRBJ2-5; maybe TRBD2 (6 bases). Trimming took 0 bases from V and 2 from J, leaving 10 bases between them. CDR3 length: 15 amino acids. CDR1 SGHTA and CDR2 FQGNSA come from the germline V gene. DNA of the CDR3: TGTGCCAGCAGCTTAGCCCTAGCGTTACAAGAGACCCAGTACTTC. Its translation: CASSLALALQETQYF.

The chain employs TRBV29-1 and TRBJ1-4, with 7 bases lining up with TRBD1. In germline, CDR1 is SQVTM, CDR2 ANQGSEA. J gave up 0 bases and V 5 bases, and 6 bases lay outside the gene matches. CDR3 size: 15 residues. The CDR3 DNA sequence: TGCAGCGTTCAAAAGGACAGGTCAACTAATGAAAAACTGTTTTTT. It yields the protein CSVQKDRSTNEKLFF.

J is TRBJ2-2 and V is TRBV5-6; a weak D match, TRBD1 (6 bases). The CDR3 is 16 residues long. The V end was cut by 1 base, the J end by 3 bases, with 13 bases between. Germline CDR1 SGHDT, CDR2 YYEEEE. CDR3 coding DNA: TGTGCCAGCAGCTTGTTAGGGACAAGGTACACCGGGGAGCTGTTTTTT. This sequence encodes CASSLLGTRYTGELFF.

The CDR3 region is CASSAAFGSSYNSPLHF. DNA of the CDR3: TGTGCCAGCAGTGCCGCTTTTGGGAGCTCCTATAATTCACCCCTCCACTTT. The J gene is TRBJ1-6, the V gene TRBV6-1, with no clear D. The germline V gene encodes CDR1 MNHNS and CDR2 SASEGT. V lost 4 bases, J lost 0 bases, and 13 bases lay in between. This CDR3 has 17 amino acids.

This chain uses TRBV19 with TRBJ2-7; maybe TRBD1 (6 bases). The germline gives CDR1 LNHDA, CDR2 SQIVND (reference sequence). CDR3 length: 14 residues. Trimming shortened V by 4 bases and J by 3 bases, and 13 bases separated the two germline ends. The CDR3 DNA is TGTGCCAGTAGTAGTACAGGGAGCAACTACGAGCAGTACTTC. It is translated as CASSSTGSNYEQYF.

V usage is TRBV4-1 and J usage is TRBJ2-4, with D perhaps matching TRBD1 (5 bases). CDR1 and CDR2 from the germline V gene are MGHRA and YSYEKL. This CDR3 contains 15 residues. The V and J ends lost 0 bases and 3 bases respectively, with 9 bases between them. The CDR3 is CASSQDRADKNIQYF. Here the CDR3 DNA reads TGCGCCAGCAGCCAAGACAGGGCGGACAAAAACATTCAGTACTTC.

This sequence joins TRBV15 and TRBJ1-1; TRBD1 agrees at 7 bases. The CDR3 is 13 residues long. With V trimmed by 2 bases and J by 8 bases, 5 bases remained unmatched. CDR1 and CDR2 (germline): LNHNV, YYDKDF (reference sequence). As DNA, the CDR3 is TGTGCCACCAGCAGACCTGGGACAGTAGAAGCTTTCTTT. As protein: CATSRPGTVEAFF.

The chain joins TRBV19 to TRBJ1-2; the D gene is possibly TRBD1 (5 bases). The CDR3 runs 13 residues. Trimming removed 8 bases at V and 5 bases at J, with 15 bases between. The germline gives CDR1 LNHDA, CDR2 SQIVND (reference sequence). This chain's CDR3 is CASRDSVPYGYTF. CDR3 nucleotides: TGTGCCAGTCGAGACAGTGTTCCTTATGGCTACACCTTC. Full variable domain (rest looked up from reference TRBV19 and TRBJ1-2): DGGITQSPKYLFRKEGQNVTLSCEQNLNHDAMYWYRQDPGQGLRLIYYSQIVNDFQKGDIAEGYSVSREKKESFPLTVTSAQKNPTAFYLCASRDSVPYGYTFGSGTRLTVV.

This chain links TRBV2 with TRBJ2-7; 7 nucleotides align to TRBD1. The CDR3 extends over 13 amino acids. The V gene end was trimmed by 4 bases and the J gene end by 6 bases; junction bases not matched to a gene: 6. CDR1 is SNHLY, CDR2 FYNNEI, per germline. The CDR3 here is CASSVTGPGEQYF. The CDR3 coding sequence is TGTGCCAGCAGTGTGACAGGGCCAGGCGAGCAGTACTTC.

The count of this clone is one. The chain combines TRBV18 with TRBJ1-3, with D unclear. This CDR3 is 14 amino acids long. The ends were cut back, 3 bases at V and 2 bases at J, with 8 bases in the middle. From germline, CDR1 is KGHSH and CDR2 LQKENI. Written as DNA, the CDR3 is TGTGCCAGCTCACCCGGTCCTACTGGAAACACCATATATTTT. This translates into CASSPGPTGNTIYF. Variable domain in full (rest from reference TRBV18 and TRBJ1-3): NAGVMQNPRHLVRRRGQEARLRCSPMKGHSHVYWYRQLPEEGLKFMVYLQKENIIDESGMPKERFSAEFPKEGPSILRIQQVVRGDSAAYFCASSPGPTGNTIYFGEGSWLTVV.

The chain couples TRBV19 to TRBJ1-2; D unresolved. The CDR3 is made up of 16 amino acids. V lost 2 bases and J lost 4, with 17 bases in between. The germline V gene encodes CDR1 LNHDA and CDR2 SQIVND (reference sequence). CDR3 loop: CASSIRSDGDVYGYTF. The CDR3 nucleotides read TGTGCCAGTAGTATAAGGTCTGACGGGGATGTCTATGGCTACACCTTC.

The chain carries TRBV6-5 and TRBJ1-1; 12 bases line up with TRBD1. J lost 4 bases, V lost 8 bases, and 5 bases had no gene match. Germline CDR1 and CDR2: MNHEY and SVGAGI. The CDR3 sequence is 14 residues long. The CDR3 loop reads CASVGTGGSTEAFF. The CDR3 DNA follows: TGTGCCAGCGTTGGGACAGGGGGCTCCACTGAAGCTTTCTTT.

The chain employs TRBV30 and TRBJ1-1, with no clear D. There are 11 residues in the CDR3. Germline values: CDR1 GTSNPN, CDR2 SVGIG (reference sequence). The V end lost 3 bases, the J end lost 6 bases, and 8 bases lay between the germline ends. The CDR3 here is CAWRSGAEAFF. As DNA, the CDR3 is TGTGCCTGGAGATCGGGTGCTGAAGCTTTCTTT.

The chain is built from TRBV27 and TRBJ1-1; D gene unclear. The germline CDR1 and CDR2 sequences are MNHEY and SMNVEV (reference sequence). With 1 base removed from V and 7 bases from J, the gap between germline ends came to 10 bases. The CDR3 is 13 amino acids. CDR3 nucleotides: TGTGCCAGCAGTTTATACCCTGGCATTGAAGCTTTCTTT. Translating gives CASSLYPGIEAFF.

The chain has TRBV19 and TRBJ2-7; 9 bases match TRBD1. CDR3 length: 12 amino acids. V shed 4 bases and J 13 bases; nucleotides not matched to a gene: 8. Germline assignment: CDR1 LNHDA and CDR2 SQIVND (reference sequence). The CDR3 loop is CASSSPGDRAYF. The CDR3 bases are TGTGCCAGTAGTAGCCCTGGGGACAGGGCTTACTTC. Using reference TRBV19 and TRBJ2-7 for the parts outside the CDR3, the full variable domain is DGGITQSPKYLFRKEGQNVTLSCEQNLNHDAMYWYRQDPGQGLRLIYYSQIVNDFQKGDIAEGYSVSREKKESFPLTVTSAQKNPTAFYLCASSSPGDRAYFGPGTRLTVT.

This chain uses TRBV28 with TRBJ1-2, with 8 bases fitting TRBD1. The V gene's germline CDR1 is MDHEN and CDR2 SYDVKM. The V and J ends lost 6 bases and 8 bases, in that order; junction bases with no gene match: 11. This CDR3 has 14 residues. The CDR3 region is CASSETGGLRGYTF. The CDR3 DNA follows: TGTGCCAGCAGCGAAACAGGGGGACTTCGGGGCTACACCTTC.

V usage is TRBV9 and J usage is TRBJ2-1; 13 bases fit TRBD2. The CDR3 is 19 amino acids. V lost 7 bases and J lost 0; bases outside the gene matches: 13. From germline, CDR1 is SGDLS and CDR2 YYNGEE. The CDR3 region has the DNA TGTGCCAGCTCGACTCCGGTGGGACTAGCGGGGAGCTCCTACAATGAGCAGTTCTTC. It yields the protein CASSTPVGLAGSSYNEQFF.